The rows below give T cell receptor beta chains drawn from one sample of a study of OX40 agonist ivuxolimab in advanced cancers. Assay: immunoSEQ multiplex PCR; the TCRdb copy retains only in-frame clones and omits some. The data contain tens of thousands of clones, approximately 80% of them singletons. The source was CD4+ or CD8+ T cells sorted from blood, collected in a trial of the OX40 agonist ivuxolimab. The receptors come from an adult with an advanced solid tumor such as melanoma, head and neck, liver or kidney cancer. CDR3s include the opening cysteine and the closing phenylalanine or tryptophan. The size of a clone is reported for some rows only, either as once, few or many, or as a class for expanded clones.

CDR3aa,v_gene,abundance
CASSVVGHMNTEAFF,TRBV9,NA
CASSQDYSQRAEAFF,TRBV14,NA
CASSLGAEAFF,TRBV5-1,few
CVSSETSRFPDTQYF,TRBV28,NA
CASSPDGWQPQHF,TRBV11-2,NA
CASSSGEVNYGYTF,TRBV28,NA
CASTGGLAGASTDTQYF,TRBV25-1,NA
CASSKGGGRERGTDTQYF,TRBV21-1,NA
CASSYNLNTEAFF,TRBV7-7,NA
CASSSRPGQGDGYTF,TRBV5-1,NA
CASSVGGHGSDSPLHF,TRBV9,NA
CAISSPTESSYNSPLHF,TRBV10-3,NA
CASSAAPQGTEQFF,TRBV5-1,NA
CASSPGTSEIYYGYTF,TRBV5-1,NA
CASSSGAPGSYTF,TRBV7-9,NA
CASSFLPGRQETQYF,TRBV28,NA
CASSPAGALYEQYF,TRBV7-3,NA
CASSQSEVANTDTQYF,TRBV7-3,NA